This entry features one T cell receptor beta chain sequence. The antigen remains undetermined. This sample was included in a study of brain T cells in children with intractable seizures. Overall study findings and caveats: Only CDR3 sequence similarity suggested viral specificity, without known HCMV serostatus.

CDR3 length equals 17 residues. Germline CDR1 is SGHVS and CDR2 is FQNEAQ. Trimming took 4 bases from V and 6 from J, leaving 21 bases between them. Only in-frame clones appear in the TCRdb table, and some are missing; sequencing was by immunoSEQ multiplex PCR. The sample gives about 340,000 clones, about 93% of which show up once; about 5.8% is in the top ten. Time point of the sample: blood from clinic visit 5 months post-surgery; TSC patient then seizure free. The sample consisted of peripheral blood, taken approximately 5 months after surgery. This TCR was sampled from a boy under two years old with tuberous sclerosis and intractable seizures. The chain is built from TRBV7-8 and TRBJ2-2; TRBD1 might be the D (5 bases). The chain's CDR3 is CASSSGPLGAIAGELFF. The CDR3 region has the DNA TGTGCCAGCAGCTCAGGCCCTCTAGGGGCGATTGCCGGGGAGCTGTTTTTT.